One and the same sample provided the 29 T cell receptor beta chains below, sequenced in a study of cytotoxic CD8 clonotypes in ibrutinib-treated CLL (dated by TCRdb to the early 2020s). This sample's time point label indicates: roughly 2 years on ibrutinib. The protocol used for the library was the immunoSEQ multiplex PCR assay. TCRdb holds this immuneACCESS table with in-frame rearrangements only. Some clones are missing; in checked studies, unresolved V genes explain under half, and the rest has no known cause. In this sample the table shows 190,000 or so clones, roughly 72% of which occur a single time. 13% of the sample comes from the top ten. Specimen: PBMCs, collected after 24 months of ibrutinib treatment. Source of these receptors: a human donor with chronic lymphocytic leukemia.

This clone has just one count. This chain connects TRBV28 to TRBJ1-2; D not resolved. The germline V gene has CDR1 MDHEN and CDR2 SYDVKM. Trimming removed 10 bases from V and 3 bases from J, with 9 bases in between. This CDR3 spans 11 amino acids. The CDR3 reads CATNGDYGYTF. Written as DNA, the CDR3 is TGTGCCACTAATGGAGACTATGGCTACACCTTC.

The gene calls are TRBV4-3 and TRBJ2-3, with 11 positions matching TRBD2. The CDR3 consists of 16 residues. J lost 0 bases, V lost 4 bases, and 3 bases had no gene match. Germline CDR1 is LGHNA and CDR2 is YSLEER. CDR3 coding DNA: TGCGCCAGCAGCCTGATAGCGGGAGGGAGCACAGATACGCAGTATTTT. Its protein is CASSLIAGGSTDTQYF.

V is TRBV5-7 and J is TRBJ2-7; TRBD1 agrees at 10 bases. TRBV5-7 is placed among ORFs of uncertain function. The CDR3 extends over 14 amino acids. With 3 bases clipped from V and 4 bases from J, the junction kept 4 bases outside the gene matches. Here the CDR3 reads CASSSDRGRYEQYF. The CDR3 nucleotides read TGTGCCAGCAGCTCGGACAGGGGGAGATACGAGCAGTACTTC.

The chain couples TRBV27 to TRBJ2-1; TRBD2 matches at 8 bases. After removal of 4 bases from V and 5 bases from J, the junction contained 7 bases not matched to a gene. The CDR3 has 15 amino acids. Germline lookup yields CDR1 MNHEY and CDR2 SMNVEV (reference sequence). CDR3 protein: CASSSGGSAHNEQFF. The CDR3 nucleotides read TGTGCCAGCAGTTCGGGAGGGAGTGCCCACAATGAGCAGTTCTTC.

This clone is a singleton in its sample. V usage is TRBV11-3 and J usage is TRBJ2-3; 11 bases align to TRBD1. The CDR3 loop spans 16 amino acids. Trimming cost V 5 bases and J 5 bases; bases outside gene matches: 9. The germline V gene has CDR1 SGHNT and CDR2 YENEEA. The CDR3 bases are TGTGCCAGCAGCCCCCGGACAGGGGGCTTTGGAGATACGCAGTATTTT. Translation: CASSPRTGGFGDTQYF.

V and J are TRBV27 and TRBJ2-7, with D possibly being TRBD2 (6 bases). The germline CDR1 and CDR2 sequences are MNHEY and SMNVEV (reference sequence). The CDR3 is 12 amino acids. The V and J ends lost 3 bases and 7 bases respectively, with 10 bases between them. CDR3 amino acids: CASSFLRGEQYF. CDR3 sequence (DNA): TGTGCCAGCAGTTTCCTCCGGGGGGAGCAGTACTTC.

This clone occurred a few times. The chain links TRBV19 to TRBJ1-2, with 7 bases identical to TRBD1. From germline, CDR1 is LNHDA and CDR2 SQIVND (reference sequence). V trimming: 4 bases; J trimming: 4 bases; junction bases outside the gene matches: 6. This CDR3 region has 14 residues. The CDR3 nucleotides are TGTGCCAGTAGTACTGACAGGGACGGCTATGGCTACACCTTC. It translates to CASSTDRDGYGYTF.

The chain has TRBV30 and TRBJ2-1, with D maybe TRBD2 (6 bases). From germline, CDR1 is GTSNPN and CDR2 SVGIG (reference sequence). This CDR3 spans 14 amino acids. V was cut by 0 bases and J by 4 bases, with 10 bases left in between. CDR3 loop: CAWSVLAGYNEQFF. In DNA form, the CDR3 reads TGTGCCTGGAGTGTACTAGCAGGGTACAATGAGCAGTTCTTC.

A few counts support this clone. The same CDR3 also results from other DNA sequences found in this sample. The J gene is TRBJ1-5, the V gene TRBV18; 10 nucleotides match TRBD1. Germline V gene lookup returns CDR1 KGHSH and CDR2 LQKENI. V lost 6 bases and J lost 4; bases outside the gene matches: 3. The CDR3 is 14 residues long. The CDR3 protein is CASSPGQGNQPQHF. CDR3 DNA: TGTGCCAGCTCGCCGGGACAGGGGAATCAGCCCCAGCATTTT.

This chain uses TRBV5-4 with TRBJ1-1, with TRBD1 matching 7 bases. This CDR3 is built from 14 residues. Germline V gene lookup returns CDR1 SGHNT and CDR2 YYREEE (reference sequence). After removal of 4 bases from V and 3 bases from J, the junction contained 6 bases not matched to a gene. DNA of the CDR3: TGTGCCAGCAGCCTGACAGGGTCCCACACTGAAGCTTTCTTT. It yields the protein CASSLTGSHTEAFF.

This clone was found a few times. The genes are TRBV7-8 and TRBJ1-2; D might be TRBD1 (6 bases). Germline CDR1 is SGHVS and CDR2 is FQNEAQ. The CDR3 runs 14 residues. With 2 bases removed from V and 4 bases from J, the gap between germline ends came to 11 bases. The CDR3, as DNA: TGTGCCAGCAGCTTACGGCAGGGGAGCTATGGCTACACCTTC. Its protein is CASSLRQGSYGYTF.

The rearrangement links TRBV7-8 to TRBJ2-7, with D perhaps matching TRBD2 (6 bases). The ends were cut back, 1 base at V and 6 bases at J, with 16 bases in the middle. The length of the CDR3 is 15 residues. Germline CDR1 and CDR2: SGHVS and FQNEAQ. The CDR3 spells CASSLGGGITGEQYF. In DNA, the CDR3 is TGTGCCAGCAGCTTAGGTGGCGGGATAACGGGCGAGCAGTACTTC. The full variable domain, in which reference TRBV7-8 and TRBJ2-7 provide the parts outside the CDR3, is GAGVSQSPRYKVAKRGQDVALRCDPISGHVSLFWYQQALGQGPEFLTYFQNEAQLDKSGLPSDRFFAERPEGSVSTLKIQRTQQEDSAVYLCASSLGGGITGEQYFGPGTRLTVT.

The rearrangement uses TRBV6-5 and TRBJ1-4; the D gene is possibly TRBD1 (6 bases). Trimming took off 0 bases at V and 8 bases at J, with 13 bases between the two ends. Germline CDR1 reads MNHEY; CDR2 reads SVGAGI. The CDR3 totals 15 residues. Written as DNA, the CDR3 is TGTGCCAGCAGTTACTCTCAGGGGTCTTACGAAAAACTGTTTTTT. This gives the protein CASSYSQGSYEKLFF.

The rearrangement uses TRBV27 and TRBJ2-7; D possibly corresponds to TRBD2 (5 bases). The CDR3 totals 15 residues. Germline CDR1 is MNHEY and CDR2 is SMNVEV (reference sequence). Trimming took off 7 bases at V and 7 bases at J, with 23 bases between the two ends. CDR3 in DNA: TGTGCCAGCACCCGAGCGCTAGCCTCCCCGCGTGAGCAGTACTTC. Encoded protein: CASTRALASPREQYF.

This chain connects TRBV4-3 to TRBJ2-3; 7 bases fit TRBD1. V was clipped by 4 bases and J by 2 bases; unmatched bases: 6. Germline CDR1 reads LGHNA; CDR2 reads YSLEER. The CDR3 loop spans 15 amino acids. CDR3 sequence (DNA): TGCGCCAGCAGCCTAAGACAGGGATTCACAGATACGCAGTATTTT. Protein product: CASSLRQGFTDTQYF.

This rearrangement joins TRBV4-1 to TRBJ2-3; D uncertain. This CDR3 is built from 14 residues. V dropped 1 base and J dropped 1 base, with 6 bases sitting between them. CDR1 and CDR2 (germline): MGHRA, YSYEKL. CDR3 loop: CASSQASGTDTQYF. Written as DNA, the CDR3 is TGCGCCAGCAGCCAAGCGTCCGGCACAGATACGCAGTATTTT.

This clone was seen more than once but under ten times. The same CDR3 also results from other DNA sequences found in this sample. The chain is built from TRBV5-4 and TRBJ2-7; D ambiguous. The germline CDR1 and CDR2 sequences are SGHNT and YYREEE (reference sequence). Deletions cut 0 bases from V and 2 bases from J, with 3 bases between. This CDR3 comprises 12 residues. The CDR3 sequence: CASSLAPYEQYF. The CDR3 DNA follows: TGTGCCAGCAGCTTGGCCCCCTACGAGCAGTACTTC.

The chain links TRBV21-1 to TRBJ1-2; TRBD1 reflects the table's D call only, with no check against the DNA. TRBV21-1 is recorded as a pseudogene. The CDR3 runs 17 residues. CDR3 DNA sequence: TGTGCCAGCAGCAAGAGAAGGACAGGGATGGATTATAATGGCTACACCTTC. Protein sequence: CASSKRRTGMDYNGYTF.

The chain uses TRBV9 and TRBJ1-3; D ambiguous. Germline CDR1 SGDLS, CDR2 YYNGEE. CDR3 length: 12 amino acids. With 0 bases removed from V and 4 bases from J, the gap between germline ends came to 2 bases. The CDR3 DNA sequence: TGTGCCAGCAGCGTAGTGGGAAACACCATATATTTT. This encodes CASSVVGNTIYF.

V gene TRBV11-2 combines with J gene TRBJ1-1; D ambiguous. The germline CDR1 and CDR2 sequences are SGHAT and FQNNGV. V lost 1 base and J lost 7, with 25 bases in between. CDR3 length: 18 amino acids. The CDR3 DNA is TGTGCCAGCAGCTTAGGCCCTCCTCCGCAGAGACCCCTCAGTGAAGCTTTCTTT. Protein sequence: CASSLGPPPQRPLSEAFF.

The V gene is TRBV9, the J gene TRBJ2-1; 11 positions agree with TRBD2. Germline CDR1 SGDLS, CDR2 YYNGEE. With V trimmed by 4 bases and J by 4 bases, 4 bases remained unmatched. This CDR3 is built from 15 residues. The CDR3 loop is CASSLTSGGYNEQFF. DNA for the CDR3: TGTGCCAGCAGCCTAACTAGCGGGGGTTACAATGAGCAGTTCTTC.

The gene calls are TRBV6-5 and TRBJ1-1, with D tentatively TRBD1 (5 bases). V lost 2 bases, J lost 0 bases, and 13 bases lay in between. This CDR3 is 16 amino acids long. Germline loops: CDR1 MNHEY, CDR2 SVGAGI. The CDR3 DNA reads as TGTGCCAGCAGTTACGGATCAGGGATCGTGAACACTGAAGCTTTCTTT. Its translation: CASSYGSGIVNTEAFF.

The rearrangement links TRBV29-1 to TRBJ2-1; 13 bases match TRBD2. V was pared by 5 bases and J by 0 bases, with 1 base of the junction left unmatched. This CDR3 spans 15 amino acids. Germline V gives CDR1 SQVTM, CDR2 ANQGSEA. The CDR3 reads CSVRTSGSSYNEQFF. CDR3 bases: TGCAGCGTTCGGACTAGCGGGAGCTCCTACAATGAGCAGTTCTTC.

The chain is built from TRBV19 and TRBJ1-1; D remains unclear. In germline, CDR1 is LNHDA, CDR2 SQIVND (reference sequence). CDR3 length: 12 amino acids. With 3 bases removed from V and 1 base from J, the gap between germline ends came to 3 bases. CDR3 sequence reads: CASSIRNTEAFF. The CDR3 DNA reads as TGTGCCAGTAGTATCCGGAACACTGAAGCTTTCTTT.

This clone has just a few counts. The rearrangement links TRBV30 to TRBJ2-5; TRBD1 is a possible D gene (6 bases). Trimming took 2 bases from V and 5 from J, leaving 9 bases between them. This CDR3 has 12 residues. CDR1 and CDR2 from the germline V gene are GTSNPN and SVGIG (reference sequence). In DNA, the CDR3 is TGTGCCTGGAGTTCAGGGGTGGAGACCCAGTACTTC. It translates to CAWSSGVETQYF. Full variable domain (remainder filled in from reference TRBV30 and TRBJ2-5): SQTIHQWPATLVQPVGSPLSLECTVEGTSNPNLYWYRQAAGRGLQLLFYSVGIGQISSEVPQNLSASRPQDRQFILSSKKLLLSDSGFYLCAWSSGVETQYFGPGTRLLVL.

The chain recombines TRBV7-9 with TRBJ2-1, with 9 bases matching TRBD2. This CDR3 has 16 amino acids. Germline V gene data show CDR1 as SEHNR and CDR2 as FQNEAQ (reference sequence). V lost 0 bases and J lost 6; bases outside the gene matches: 6. The CDR3 loop reads CASSLADGGRGNEQFF. CDR3 DNA sequence: TGTGCCAGCAGCTTAGCCGACGGCGGGAGGGGCAATGAGCAGTTCTTC.

The J gene is TRBJ2-1, the V gene TRBV10-3, with 13 bases identical to TRBD2. J gave up 0 bases and V 7 bases, and 9 bases lay outside the gene matches. Germline CDR1 and CDR2: ENHRY and SYGVKD. This CDR3 is built from 18 residues. CDR3 residues: CAIMPTSGRPSSYNEQFF. CDR3 in DNA: TGTGCCATCATGCCGACTAGCGGGAGGCCCTCCTCCTACAATGAGCAGTTCTTC.

Only a few counts were recorded for this clone. V usage is TRBV7-2 and J usage is TRBJ2-7; D call uncertain. The CDR3 is 14 amino acids. The V end was cut by 1 base, the J end by 0 bases, with 7 bases between. The V gene's germline CDR1 is SGHTA and CDR2 FQGNSA. The CDR3: CASSLGRISYEQYF. Here the CDR3 DNA reads TGTGCCAGCAGCTTAGGGCGGATCTCCTACGAGCAGTACTTC.

V and J are TRBV7-2 and TRBJ2-1, with TRBD2 matching over 15 bases. After removal of 0 bases from V and 2 bases from J, the junction contained 8 bases not matched to a gene. Germline CDR1 reads SGHTA; CDR2 reads FQGNSA. CDR3 length equals 20 residues. CDR3 DNA sequence: TGTGCCAGCAGCTTAGCTGGACTGGGACTAGCGGGAGGACCCTACAATGAGCAGTTCTTC. Translation gives CASSLAGLGLAGGPYNEQFF.